This entry concerns a single TCR beta chain. During active infection, Seattle patients enrolled and were then monitored through disease. This sample is drawn from a study of blood T cell repertoires in COVID-19. J gave up 8 bases and V 5 bases, and 11 bases lay outside the gene matches. CDR1 is MNHEY and CDR2 is SVGAGI in the germline V gene. This CDR3 is built from 15 residues. Libraries were prepared by immunoSEQ multiplex PCR; TCRdb keeps only in-frame clonotypes and omits some of them. The table records 150,000 to 250,000 clones, 94% of them present only once. The chain couples TRBV6-5 to TRBJ1-2, with 10 bases matching TRBD1. The receptor was derived from a man aged 25-40 years with COVID-19, enrolled during active disease. Sequencing was carried out using peripheral blood. CDR3 region: CASSRRTGGSFGYTF. The CDR3 DNA is TGTGCCAGCAGTCGTCGGACAGGGGGGTCCTTCGGCTACACCTTC.